This TCR beta chain is from a study of tumor and adjacent non-tumor tissue in lung cancer (dated by TCRdb to 2017 to 2018). For the study in its entirety: Patients with adenocarcinoma (roughly 12), squamous cell carcinoma (2) and small cell lung cancer (1) were included in the cohort. A total of roughly 120,000,000 productive TCRbeta reads were generated by sequencing, corresponding to an average of approximately 4 million reads per sample. Ages among the roughly 15 patients ranged from about 31 to 80 years, there were roughly ten men and 5 women, and disease was at TNM stage I to III. For each patient, one tumor sample and one normal lung sample were taken, giving some 33 paired specimens that underwent TCRbeta CDR3 sequencing. Using bulk TCRbeta repertoires from around 14 lung cancer patients, the study set lung tumor tissue side by side with matched distant non-tumor lung tissue.

The research as a whole found: Because peripheral blood was not sequenced, the blood TCRbeta repertoires of the lung cancer patients in the study went unexamined. Significantly higher TCR diversity (inverse Simpson) was observed in tumor tissue than in normal lung tissue (roughly 470 vs 170, P = 0.0075, Mann-Whitney U test). The top 100 clones made up a significantly larger cumulative share of the repertoire in normal lung than in tumor tissue. Only roughly 14 patients were included in the cohort, and the need for larger samples and more detailed clinical data was noted by the authors. TCR diversity was significantly higher in younger patients, and greater tumor TCR diversity was associated with shorter overall survival and shorter disease-free survival. The methods do not name the sequencing platform or mention unique molecular identifiers.

The CDR3, cysteine through phenylalanine, is 17 amino acids long. The sequence is cut down to CDR3 DNA, 51 bases in frame from base 1. Based on the germline V gene, the CDR1 and CDR2 sequences are LGHNA and YNFKEQ. Receptors were amplified or captured by multiplex PCR. Sequencing instrument: Illumina HiSeq 2500. TCRbeta libraries were constructed through three rounds of nested PCR with primers (Table S4) according to protocols modified from ARM-PCR. Before sequencing, PCR products of 200-500 bp were excised from the gel and purified with the QIAquick gel extraction kit. In the original analysis: Reads were cleaned with Trimmomatic, merged with FLASH into complete CDR3 sequences, and assigned to V(D)J germline segments with MiTCR. VDJtools was used to compute clonal diversity as the inverse Simpson's index. A read counted as productive if the sequence was in-frame and lacked a premature stop codon. Through fastp at Q25 and MiXCR, TCRdb rebuilt clones from the public reads, retaining in-frame beta chains. Every distinct CDR3 protein forms one entry, paired with its most common genes and DNA. It is TCRdb's table, rather than the study itself, that gives the V and J calls and clone size. The sample has roughly 140,000 distinct CDR3 sequences on record, 60% to 70% of them singletons. Of the sample, approximately 18% falls within the top ten clones.

Turning to this clonotype: The target of this receptor is not known. One junction end disagrees with the germline gene, perhaps due to a read error.

RNA was isolated from bulk unsorted tissue, and RNA quality was assessed with a NanoDrop ND-1000 and an Agilent 2100. Newly diagnosed lung cancer patients without prior chemotherapy who had been admitted for thoracic surgery in China between August and November 2014 were enrolled as donors. Patients who had received previous radiotherapy or chemotherapy, or who had another concurrent cancer, were excluded from the study. Pieces of surgical tissue measuring about 1-2.3 cm3 were kept in RNAlater solution and held at -80 degrees C until needed. Sequencing was performed on lung tumor tissue. This receptor was identified in a man in his 60s with small cell lung cancer. The chain couples TRBV4-2 to TRBJ2-3; TRBD1 aligns with 9 central bases. For the CDR3, the sequence is CASSQPPGTGNTDMQYF. The DNA reads as follows: TGTGCCAGCAGCCAACCGCCGGGGACAGGGAACACAGATATGCAGTATTTT.